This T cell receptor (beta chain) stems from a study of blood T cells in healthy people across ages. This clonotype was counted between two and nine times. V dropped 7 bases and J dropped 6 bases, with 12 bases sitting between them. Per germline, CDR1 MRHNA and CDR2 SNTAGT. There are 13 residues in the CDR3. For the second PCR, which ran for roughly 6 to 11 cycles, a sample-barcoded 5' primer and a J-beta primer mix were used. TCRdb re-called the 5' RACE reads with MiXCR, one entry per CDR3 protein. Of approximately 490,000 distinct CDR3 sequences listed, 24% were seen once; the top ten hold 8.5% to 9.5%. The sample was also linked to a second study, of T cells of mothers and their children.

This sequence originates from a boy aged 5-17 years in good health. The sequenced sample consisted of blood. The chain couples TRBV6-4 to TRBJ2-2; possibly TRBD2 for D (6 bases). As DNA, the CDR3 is TGTGCCAGCAAAGGCGGGGAACCCGGGGAGCTGTTTTTT. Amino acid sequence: CASKGGEPGELFF.